A single sample gave rise to the 21 T cell receptor beta chains below, sequenced in a study of OX40 agonist ivuxolimab in advanced cancers. TCRdb's table, derived via immunoSEQ multiplex PCR, lists solely in-frame clones and lacks some. The sample comprises about 50,000 clones, roughly three quarters of which are singletons, and about 7.7% rests with the top ten. The specimen comprised CD4+ or CD8+ T cells sorted from blood, sampled in a trial of the OX40 agonist ivuxolimab. Receptors originate from an adult with an advanced solid tumor such as melanoma, head and neck, liver or kidney cancer.

The chain carries TRBV19 and TRBJ2-7; TRBD1 agrees at 10 bases. V trimming: 6 bases; J trimming: 3 bases; junction bases outside the gene matches: 8. CDR3 length equals 15 residues. Germline CDR1 and CDR2: LNHDA and SQIVND (reference sequence). The CDR3 sequence: CASRTQGDRGYEQYF. The CDR3 DNA follows: TGTGCCAGTAGGACCCAAGGGGACAGGGGCTACGAGCAGTACTTC.

The rearrangement links TRBV6-1 to TRBJ2-1; D is unclear. Germline V lookup: CDR1 MNHNS, CDR2 SASEGT. V was shortened by 0 bases and J by 5 bases, with 14 bases between the two germline ends. The CDR3 runs to 16 residues. The CDR3 sequence is CASSEAPVFMDNEQFF. DNA for the CDR3: TGTGCCAGCAGTGAAGCCCCAGTCTTTATGGACAATGAGCAGTTCTTC.

V and J are TRBV4-1 and TRBJ2-3; 8 positions match TRBD2. Per germline, CDR1 MGHRA and CDR2 YSYEKL. J lost 3 bases, V lost 8 bases, and 4 bases had no gene match. The CDR3 consists of 13 residues. The CDR3 nucleotides are TGCGCCAGCGGTATAGCGGGAACAGATACGCAGTATTTT. Amino acid sequence: CASGIAGTDTQYF.

The genes are TRBV10-1 and TRBJ2-1; D remains ambiguous. V was pared by 4 bases and J by 6 bases, with 10 bases between. CDR1 is WNHNN, CDR2 SYGVQD, per germline (reference sequence). CDR3 length: 13 amino acids. The CDR3 here is CASSADTGNEQFF. The DNA of the CDR3 is TGCGCCAGCAGTGCAGACACGGGCAATGAGCAGTTCTTC.

This clone was found a few times. The chain is built from TRBV7-9 and TRBJ1-6; TRBD1 matches at 9 bases. This CDR3 is 17 amino acids long. Germline V gene data show CDR1 as SEHNR and CDR2 as FQNEAQ (reference sequence). The V gene end was trimmed by 2 bases and the J gene end by 7 bases; junction bases not matched to a gene: 9. CDR3 nucleotides: TGTGCCAGCAGCTTATTATTGGGACAGGGCTACAATTCACCCCTCCACTTT. Translating it yields CASSLLLGQGYNSPLHF.

This clone was found a few times. The chain links TRBV6-6 to TRBJ1-1; tentative D call: TRBD1 (6 bases). This CDR3 is 13 amino acids long. V was pared by 4 bases and J by 1 base, with 7 bases between. Germline V gene lookup returns CDR1 MNHNY and CDR2 SVGAGI (reference sequence). In DNA form, the CDR3 reads TGTGCCAGCAGTTCGACAGGGAACACTGAAGCTTTCTTT. This translates into CASSSTGNTEAFF.

V and J are TRBV5-1 and TRBJ1-2; no clear D. Trimming took off 0 bases at V and 7 bases at J, with 10 bases between the two ends. The CDR3 loop spans 13 amino acids. From germline, CDR1 is SGHRS and CDR2 YFSETQ. The CDR3 DNA reads TGCGCCAGCAGCTTGGAGGTAGTTCCTGGCTACACCTTC. Amino acid sequence: CASSLEVVPGYTF.

V gene TRBV7-9 combines with J gene TRBJ2-1; D remains unclear. The germline V gene has CDR1 SEHNR and CDR2 FQNEAQ (reference sequence). The V and J ends lost 1 base and 0 bases respectively, with 16 bases between them. CDR3 size: 18 residues. For the CDR3, the DNA is TGTGCCAGCAGCTTAGAACTTGGCGCGCTGAGCTCCTACAATGAGCAGTTCTTC. Amino acids: CASSLELGALSSYNEQFF.

The chain links TRBV7-9 to TRBJ2-7; TRBD2 is a possible D gene (5 bases). The CDR3 has 14 residues. V shed 5 bases and J shed 2 bases, with 13 bases lying between them. Germline loops: CDR1 SEHNR, CDR2 FQNEAQ (reference sequence). CDR3 sequence: CASSPPRAPYEQYF. CDR3 sequence (DNA): TGTGCCAGCAGCCCCCCGAGGGCCCCCTACGAGCAGTACTTC.

The CDR3 DNA is TGTGCCAGCAGTTACTTGACTGAGGGAAGCACTGAAGCTTTCTTT. Amino acid sequence: CASSYLTEGSTEAFF. The chain recombines TRBV6-5 with TRBJ1-1, with unresolved D. The CDR3 sequence is 15 residues long. Trimming took off 1 base at V and 4 bases at J, with 13 bases between the two ends. Germline CDR1 MNHEY, CDR2 SVGAGI.

This chain joins TRBV5-1 and TRBJ2-1; D gene uncertain. CDR3 length: 14 amino acids. The V gene lost 0 bases and the J gene lost 0 bases, with 4 bases spanning the gap. Germline assignment: CDR1 SGHRS and CDR2 YFSETQ. The CDR3 reads CASSLDSSYNEQFF. CDR3 sequence (DNA): TGCGCCAGCAGCTTGGATAGCTCCTACAATGAGCAGTTCTTC.

J is TRBJ2-2 and V is TRBV5-4, with D perhaps TRBD1 or TRBD2 (6 bases each). CDR1 SGHNT and CDR2 YYREEE come from the germline V gene (reference sequence). Trimming stripped 4 bases from V and 2 bases from J, with 18 bases between. The CDR3 contains 17 residues. The CDR3 region has the DNA TGTGCCAGCAGCCCGAAGGCCGGGGGCTCAAACACCGGGGAGCTGTTTTTT. It yields the protein CASSPKAGGSNTGELFF.

This clone has only a few counts. The rearrangement joins TRBV7-2 to TRBJ2-1; D perhaps matches TRBD2 (6 bases). Per the germline V gene, CDR1 is SGHTA and CDR2 is FQGNSA. V dropped 5 bases and J dropped 7 bases, with 9 bases sitting between them. This CDR3 has 12 amino acids. CDR3 DNA: TGTGCCAGCAGCCAGAGCGGGAATGAGCAGTTCTTC. Amino acids: CASSQSGNEQFF. The full variable domain, rest sourced from reference TRBV7-2 and TRBJ2-1, is GAGVSQSPSNKVTEKGKDVELRCDPISGHTALYWYRQSLGQGLEFLIYFQGNSAPDKSGLPSDRFSAERTGGSVSTLTIQRTQQEDSAVYLCASSQSGNEQFFGPGTRLTVL.

CDR3 nucleotide sequence: TGCAGCGTTGATCCCCTAGGCGGCCTAAGCTCCTACAATGAGCAGTTCTTC. Translation: CSVDPLGGLSSYNEQFF. This chain joins TRBV29-1 and TRBJ2-1; D ambiguous. From germline, CDR1 is SQVTM and CDR2 ANQGSEA. The CDR3 length is 17 residues. V lost 3 bases to trimming and J lost 0 bases, with 18 bases between them.

This chain connects TRBV4-1 to TRBJ1-1, with a tentative D call TRBD1 (6 bases). The V gene lost 5 bases and the J gene lost 1 base, with 14 bases spanning the gap. The CDR3 consists of 15 residues. The V gene's germline CDR1 is MGHRA and CDR2 YSYEKL. CDR3 DNA sequence: TGCGCCAGCAGCTTTGGGGGGCGGGGGAACACTGAAGCTTTCTTT. It translates to CASSFGGRGNTEAFF.

A few counts support this clone. This chain uses TRBV19 with TRBJ2-2; D remains unclear. V lost 11 bases, J lost 0 bases, and 10 bases lay in between. CDR3 size: 13 residues. Germline V lookup: CDR1 LNHDA, CDR2 SQIVND (reference sequence). CDR3 sequence reads: CASANPNTGELFF. Here the CDR3 DNA reads TGTGCCTCAGCGAACCCGAACACCGGGGAGCTGTTTTTT.

In nucleotides, the CDR3 is TGTGCCAGCAGCCCGACAGGCCTCTATGGCTACACCTTC. Encoded protein: CASSPTGLYGYTF. V is TRBV9 and J is TRBJ1-2, with D tentatively TRBD1 (6 bases). This CDR3 is 13 amino acids long. The V gene's germline CDR1 is SGDLS and CDR2 YYNGEE. V was clipped by 4 bases and J by 4 bases, with 11 bases between them.

This clone was detected only a few times. The V call is TRBV19, the J call TRBJ1-4; D perhaps matches TRBD1 (6 bases). This CDR3 region has 18 residues. The ends were cut back, 0 bases at V and 7 bases at J, with 21 bases in the middle. CDR1 LNHDA and CDR2 SQIVND come from the germline V gene (reference sequence). The chain's CDR3 is CASSIDGSGGGRFEKLFF. CDR3 nucleotides: TGTGCCAGTAGTATAGATGGCTCCGGGGGGGGCCGATTTGAAAAACTGTTTTTT.

This rearrangement joins TRBV7-9 to TRBJ2-1, with D maybe TRBD2 (5 bases). The length of the CDR3 is 14 residues. Germline CDR1 SEHNR, CDR2 FQNEAQ (reference sequence). The germline V and J ends were trimmed by 1 base and 8 bases, with 12 bases remaining between them. The DNA of the CDR3 is TGTGCCAGCAGCTTAGTGGGCGGCGGGCATGAGCAGTTCTTC. It encodes CASSLVGGGHEQFF.

This clone occurred many times. This chain connects TRBV5-1 to TRBJ2-7; 9 bases are shared with TRBD2. Germline V gene data show CDR1 as SGHRS and CDR2 as YFSETQ. This CDR3 contains 18 residues. J lost 2 bases, V lost 1 base, and 13 bases had no gene match. The CDR3 protein is CASSLSIQSSGATYEQYF. For the CDR3, the DNA is TGCGCCAGCAGCTTGTCGATTCAATCTAGCGGGGCGACCTACGAGCAGTACTTC.

The chain carries TRBV6-1 and TRBJ1-3, with a possible D match to TRBD1 (5 bases). Trimming stripped 5 bases from V and 3 bases from J, with 8 bases between. Germline loops: CDR1 MNHNS, CDR2 SASEGT. The CDR3 has 13 amino acids. CDR3 nucleotides: TGTGCCAGCAGTAGGGGATTTGGAAACACCATATATTTT. This translates into CASSRGFGNTIYF.